The 3 T cell receptor beta chains presented below share a single source sample, sequenced in a study of T cells in Graves' hyperthyroidism and ophthalmopathy. Amplification of TCR beta CDR3 regions used RNA as the template. TCR CDR3 regions were first amplified by RT-PCR with HTBI primers. TCRdb analysed the multiplex PCR reads with MiXCR anew, one entry per CDR3 protein. Here the sample spans about 740,000 distinct CDR3 sequences, 12% to 15% being singletons. Sequencing was done on a sample of blood. The receptors shown here come from a woman younger than 30 with Graves' hyperthyroidism.

The V call is TRBV24-1, the J call TRBJ2-1, with 7 bases lining up with TRBD2. With 7 bases clipped from V and 4 bases from J, the junction kept 12 bases outside the gene matches. This CDR3 is built from 16 residues. The germline CDR1 and CDR2 sequences are KGHDR and SFDVKD. The CDR3 loop is CATSPGVAGIYNEQFF. The CDR3 bases are TGTGCCACCAGCCCCGGCGTAGCGGGCATATACAATGAGCAGTTCTTC.

This clonotype was seen just once. One end of the junction does not line up with germline, which may come from a read error. This chain links TRBV7-9 with TRBJ1-5; D remains unclear. CDR1 is SEHNR and CDR2 is FQNEAQ in the germline V gene (reference sequence). CDR3 size: 12 residues. CDR3 loop: CASSFGNQSQHF. CDR3 DNA sequence: TGTGCCAGCAGCTTTGGCAATCAGTCCCAGCATTTT.

This clonotype was observed a few times. The V call is TRBV12-3 or TRBV12-4, the J call TRBJ2-2; D is ambiguous. V was trimmed by 1 base and J by 5 bases, leaving 8 bases between them. This CDR3 is 14 amino acids long. CDR3 nucleotide sequence: TGTGCCAGCAGTTTAGGGAGATTGACCGGGGAGCTGTTTTTT. Protein product: CASSLGRLTGELFF.